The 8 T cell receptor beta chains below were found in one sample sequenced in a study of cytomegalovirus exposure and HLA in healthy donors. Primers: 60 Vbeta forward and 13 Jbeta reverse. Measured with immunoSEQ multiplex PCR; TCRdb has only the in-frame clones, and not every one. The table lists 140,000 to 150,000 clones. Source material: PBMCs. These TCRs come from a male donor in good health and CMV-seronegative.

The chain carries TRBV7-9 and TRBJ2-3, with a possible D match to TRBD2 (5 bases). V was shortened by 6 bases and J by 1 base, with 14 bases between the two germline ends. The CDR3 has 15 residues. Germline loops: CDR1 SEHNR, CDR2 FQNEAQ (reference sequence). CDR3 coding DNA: TGTGCCAGCAGTAAGTACGGGGATGGCACAGATACGCAGTATTTT. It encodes CASSKYGDGTDTQYF.

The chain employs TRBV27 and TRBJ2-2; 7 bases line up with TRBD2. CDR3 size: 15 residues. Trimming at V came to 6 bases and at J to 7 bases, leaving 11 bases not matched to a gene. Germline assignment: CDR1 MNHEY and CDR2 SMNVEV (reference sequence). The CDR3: CASRLAALRDGELFF. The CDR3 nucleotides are TGTGCCAGCAGGCTAGCGGCCCTCCGAGACGGGGAGCTGTTTTTT.

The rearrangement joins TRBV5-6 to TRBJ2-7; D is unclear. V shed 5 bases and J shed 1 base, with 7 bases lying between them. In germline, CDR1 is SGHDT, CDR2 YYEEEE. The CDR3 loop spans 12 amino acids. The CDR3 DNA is TGTGCCAGCAGTCTAAAGTCCTACGAGCAGTACTTC. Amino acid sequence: CASSLKSYEQYF.

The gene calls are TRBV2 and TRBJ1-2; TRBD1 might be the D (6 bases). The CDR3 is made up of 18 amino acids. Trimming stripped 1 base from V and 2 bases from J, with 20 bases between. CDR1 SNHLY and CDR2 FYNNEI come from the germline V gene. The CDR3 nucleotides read TGTGCCAGCAGTGAAGGAAGAGGGGGGGAACCGGGGAACTATGGCTACACCTTC. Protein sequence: CASSEGRGGEPGNYGYTF.

CDR3 region: CASSPQSGLNEKLFF. The CDR3 DNA reads TGTGCCAGCTCCCCGCAGTCAGGCCTTAATGAAAAACTGTTTTTT. The J gene is TRBJ1-4, the V gene TRBV18; unclear D gene. Germline V gene sequence: CDR1 KGHSH, CDR2 LQKENI. Trimming stripped 6 bases from V and 4 bases from J, with 15 bases between. This CDR3 spans 15 amino acids.

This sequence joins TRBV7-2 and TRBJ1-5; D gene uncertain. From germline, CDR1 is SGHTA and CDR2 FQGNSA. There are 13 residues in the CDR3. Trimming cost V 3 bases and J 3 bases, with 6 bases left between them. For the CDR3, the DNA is TGTGCCAGCAGCTTTAGAGACAATCAGCCCCAGCATTTT. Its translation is CASSFRDNQPQHF.

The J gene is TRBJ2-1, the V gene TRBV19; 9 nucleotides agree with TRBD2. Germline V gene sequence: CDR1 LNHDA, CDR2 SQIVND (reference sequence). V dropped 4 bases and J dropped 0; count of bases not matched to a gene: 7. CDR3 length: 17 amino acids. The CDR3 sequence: CASSTRGLASSYNEQFF. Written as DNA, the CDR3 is TGTGCCAGTAGTACCCGGGGACTAGCAAGCTCCTACAATGAGCAGTTCTTC.

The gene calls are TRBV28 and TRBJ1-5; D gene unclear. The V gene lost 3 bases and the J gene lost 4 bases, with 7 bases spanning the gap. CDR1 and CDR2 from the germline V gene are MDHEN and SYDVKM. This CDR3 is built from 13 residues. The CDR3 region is CASSFGGNQPQHF. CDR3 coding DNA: TGTGCCAGCAGTTTTGGCGGAAATCAGCCCCAGCATTTT.